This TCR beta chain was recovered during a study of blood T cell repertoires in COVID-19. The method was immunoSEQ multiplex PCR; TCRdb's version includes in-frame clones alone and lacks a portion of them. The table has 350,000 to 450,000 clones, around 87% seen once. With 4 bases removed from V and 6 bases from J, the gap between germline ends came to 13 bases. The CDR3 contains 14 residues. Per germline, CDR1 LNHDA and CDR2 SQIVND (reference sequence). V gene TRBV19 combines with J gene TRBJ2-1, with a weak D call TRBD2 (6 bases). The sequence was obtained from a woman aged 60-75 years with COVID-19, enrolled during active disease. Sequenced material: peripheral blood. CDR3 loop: CASSTRRGGNEQFF. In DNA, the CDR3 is TGTGCCAGTAGTACGCGTAGGGGAGGCAATGAGCAGTTCTTC. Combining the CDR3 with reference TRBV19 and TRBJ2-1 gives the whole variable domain DGGITQSPKYLFRKEGQNVTLSCEQNLNHDAMYWYRQDPGQGLRLIYYSQIVNDFQKGDIAEGYSVSREKKESFPLTVTSAQKNPTAFYLCASSTRRGGNEQFFGPGTRLTVL.